Listed below are T cell receptor beta chains from one sample, sequenced in a study of T cell responses to AZD1222 COVID-19 vaccine. This table comes from immunoSEQ multiplex PCR, and its TCRdb copy is limited to in-frame clones, with some not included. The sample has 90,000 to 100,000 clones, 85% seen once. The specimen comprised peripheral blood, sampled 28 days after the second AZD1222 dose. The receptor source for this set is an adult who received the AZD1222 COVID-19 vaccine. Both conserved end residues are part of each CDR3. A D gene is named only where the DNA matches it firmly. The size of a clone is reported for some rows only, either as once, few or many, or as a class for expanded clones.

>.|TRBV5-4|once|TRBJ2-1
CASSLAAGSSYNEQFF
TGTGCCAGCAGCTTGGCGGCGGGGAGCTCCTACAATGAGCAGTTCTTC
>.|TRBV9|few|TRBJ2-1
CASSVEYEQFF
TGTGCCAGCAGCGTAGAATATGAGCAGTTCTTC
>.|TRBV7-9|once|TRBJ2-7
CASSLSTPEQYF
TGTGCCAGCAGCCTGTCGACTCCCGAGCAGTACTTC
>.|TRBV6-5|.|TRBJ2-2
CAGGTNTGELFF
TGTGCCGGCGGGACGAACACCGGGGAGCTGTTTTTT
>.|TRBV5-5|.|TRBJ1-5
CASRQEASNQPQHF
TGTGCCAGCAGACAGGAAGCTAGCAATCAGCCCCAGCATTTT
>.|TRBV6-5|.|TRBJ2-7
CASSRTVEGSYEQYF
TGTGCCAGCAGCCGGACAGTGGAAGGCTCCTACGAGCAGTACTTC
>.|TRBV5-1|.|TRBJ2-3
CASSLAGQTTDTQYF
TGCGCCAGCAGCTTGGCCGGACAGACCACAGATACGCAGTATTTT
>.|TRBV7-9|.|TRBJ1-1
CASSLVRDTEAFF
TGTGCCAGCAGCTTAGTGCGGGACACTGAAGCTTTCTTT
>.|TRBV30|.|TRBJ1-1
CAWSSFTEAFF
TGTGCCTGGAGTAGTTTCACTGAAGCTTTCTTT
>.|TRBV6-5|.|TRBJ1-4
CASRPYRNEKLFF
TGTGCCAGCAGACCGTACAGGAATGAAAAACTGTTTTTT
>.|TRBV29-1|.|TRBJ1-3
CSVEARAAPNTIYF
TGCAGCGTTGAGGCCCGGGCAGCGCCGAACACCATATATTTT
>.|TRBV7-9|.|TRBJ1-2
CASSLSYGYTF
TGTGCCAGCAGCTTAAGCTATGGCTACACCTTC
>TRBD1|TRBV6-6|few|TRBJ2-1
CASSPSSRGRFYNEQFF
TGTGCCAGCAGTCCATCTTCCAGGGGGCGATTTTACAATGAGCAGTTCTTC
>.|TRBV5-1|.|TRBJ2-1
CASSLRDGTLNEQFF
TGCGCCAGCAGCCTCCGGGACGGGACCCTCAATGAGCAGTTCTTC
>.|TRBV6-5|once|TRBJ2-7
CASRAGNRQYF
TGTGCCTCTCGGGCGGGGAACAGGCAGTACTTC
>.|TRBV3-1/TRBV3-2|few|TRBJ1-5
CASSHTRGNGNQPQHF
TGTGCCAGCAGCCACACGCGGGGGAATGGCAATCAGCCCCAGCATTTT
>TRBD1|TRBV5-5|.|TRBJ2-2
CASSLSSGTGATGELFF
TGTGCCAGCAGCTTGTCTTCGGGGACAGGGGCCACCGGGGAGCTGTTTTTT
>TRBD1|TRBV5-1|.|TRBJ2-6
CASSLLFAPGQPISGANVLTF
TGCGCCAGCAGCCTACTCTTCGCACCGGGACAGCCTATCTCTGGGGCCAACGTCCTGACTTTC
>TRBD1|TRBV30|.|TRBJ1-2
CAWRRDRGGYGYTF
TGTGCCTGGAGGAGGGACAGGGGAGGATATGGCTACACCTTC
>.|TRBV7-9|.|TRBJ1-1
CASSWGAGEAFF
TGTGCCAGCAGCTGGGGGGCAGGGGAAGCTTTCTTT
>.|TRBV27|.|TRBJ1-6
CASSRQSGSANSPLHF
TGTGCCAGCAGTAGGCAGTCCGGATCTGCCAATTCACCCCTCCACTTT
>TRBD1|TRBV2|.|TRBJ1-6
CASTGQGAHNSPLHF
TGTGCCAGCACCGGTCAGGGGGCGCATAATTCACCCCTCCACTTT
>.|TRBV28|.|TRBJ1-5
CASQPGHVRNQPQHF
TGTGCCAGCCAACCCGGGCATGTGCGGAATCAGCCCCAGCATTTT
>.|TRBV27|.|TRBJ2-7
CASSLIFVSVYEQYF
TGTGCCAGCAGTTTAATCTTCGTTAGCGTCTACGAGCAGTACTTC
>.|TRBV7-2|.|TRBJ2-5
CASSQRTAQETQYF
TGTGCCAGCAGCCAAAGGACAGCTCAAGAGACCCAGTACTTC
>.|TRBV6-5|.|TRBJ2-7
CATQGQGGFYEQYF
TGTGCCACCCAGGGGCAGGGGGGATTCTACGAGCAGTACTTC
>TRBD1|TRBV13|once|TRBJ1-1
CASSYRGIVNTEAFF
TGTGCCAGCAGCTACAGGGGAATAGTGAACACTGAAGCTTTCTTT
>.|TRBV27|.|TRBJ2-6
CASSPTVGDSGANVLTF
TGTGCCAGCAGCCCGACAGTTGGAGACTCTGGGGCCAACGTCCTGACTTTC
>TRBD1|TRBV6-5|.|TRBJ2-7
CASSPWTGTSYEQYF
TGTGCCAGCAGTCCCTGGACAGGGACATCCTACGAGCAGTACTTC
>.|TRBV19|.|TRBJ1-1
CASSTQGSSTEAFF
TGTGCCAGTAGTACCCAGGGTAGCTCCACTGAAGCTTTCTTT
>TRBD2|TRBV6-5|.|TRBJ2-5
CASSSGTSGETQYF
TGTGCCAGCAGTTCCGGGACTAGCGGAGAGACCCAGTACTTC
>.|TRBV14|.|TRBJ1-2
CASSHRDGDHYGYTF
TGTGCCAGCAGCCACAGGGACGGGGACCACTATGGCTACACCTTC
>.|TRBV12-3/TRBV12-4|.|TRBJ2-7
CASSPPGEHEQYF
TGTGCCAGCAGTCCCCCTGGGGAGCACGAGCAGTACTTC
>.|TRBV29-1|.|TRBJ1-2
CSALGGEGGYTF
TGCAGCGCCCTAGGGGGGGAGGGCGGCTACACCTTC
>TRBD2|TRBV18|.|TRBJ2-7
CASSPGAGGVYEQYF
TGTGCCAGCTCACCTGGAGCGGGAGGAGTTTACGAGCAGTACTTC
>.|TRBV28|.|TRBJ1-1
CVGRNTEAFF
TGTGTGGGTAGAAACACTGAAGCTTTCTTT
>TRBD2|TRBV7-8|.|TRBJ2-1
CAIAGEDEQFF
TGTGCTATAGCGGGAGAGGATGAGCAGTTCTTC
>.|TRBV6-5|.|TRBJ1-1
CASSYAGVVTEAFF
TGTGCCAGCAGTTATGCAGGGGTGGTAACTGAAGCTTTCTTT
>.|TRBV5-1|.|TRBJ2-6
CASSLGFTGANVLTF
TGCGCCAGCAGCTTGGGTTTTACTGGGGCCAACGTCCTGACTTTC
>.|TRBV27|few|TRBJ2-7
CASSPQGPTTIYEQYF
TGTGCCAGCAGCCCGCAAGGGCCAACTACGATCTACGAGCAGTACTTC
>TRBD1|TRBV3-1/TRBV3-2|.|TRBJ1-1
CASSQKVRWTGGSTEAFF
TGTGCCAGCAGCCAAAAAGTTCGGTGGACAGGGGGTTCAACTGAAGCTTTCTTT
>.|TRBV10-2|.|TRBJ1-4
CASSEWAANEKLFF
TGCGCCAGCAGTGAGTGGGCCGCGAATGAAAAACTGTTTTTT
>TRBD2|TRBV10-2|few|TRBJ2-7
CASTPRTSGTFEQYF
TGCGCCAGCACCCCTAGGACTAGCGGGACCTTCGAGCAGTACTTC
>.|TRBV6-2/TRBV6-3|.|TRBJ1-2
CASSYSLLGSFVDTF
TGTGCCAGCAGTTACTCGTTACTTGGGAGCTTTGTTGACACCTTC
>TRBD2|TRBV2|.|TRBJ2-7
CASSLEAPGLESEQYF
TGTGCCAGCAGTCTAGAGGCCCCGGGACTAGAGTCGGAGCAGTACTTC
>.|TRBV3-1/TRBV3-2|.|TRBJ2-3
CASSLRGNTQYF
TGTGCCAGCAGCCTCCGTGGTAATACGCAGTATTTT
>.|TRBV10-3|.|TRBJ2-2
CAISEAPGYTGELFF
TGTGCCATCAGTGAGGCACCGGGGTATACCGGGGAGCTGTTTTTT